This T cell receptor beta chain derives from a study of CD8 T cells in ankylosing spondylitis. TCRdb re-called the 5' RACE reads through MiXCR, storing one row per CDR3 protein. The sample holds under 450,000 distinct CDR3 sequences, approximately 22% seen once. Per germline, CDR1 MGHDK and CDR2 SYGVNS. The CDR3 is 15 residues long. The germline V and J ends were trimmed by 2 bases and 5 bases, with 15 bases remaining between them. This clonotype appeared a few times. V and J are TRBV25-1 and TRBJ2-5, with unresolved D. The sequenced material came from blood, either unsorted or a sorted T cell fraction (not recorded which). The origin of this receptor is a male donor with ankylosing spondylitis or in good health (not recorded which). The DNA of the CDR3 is TGTGCCAGCAGTGAAAGGGCAGCCCTTGACGAGACCCAGTACTTC. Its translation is CASSERAALDETQYF.